This entry describes one TCR beta chain. Source study methods: Amplification of reference gene primers provided the estimated nucleated cell counts. Clones were read by immunoSEQ multiplex PCR, and TCRdb kept only the in-frame ones, dropping some. Clonal size and the V and J genes are those of that table, whereas D and trimming came from the DNA. The sample contains 70,000 or so clones, approximately 83% of which appear only once. This sample was included in a study of blood T cell repertoires in COVID-19. Overall study: COVID-19 samples collected from the United States, Italy and Spain covered acute and convalescent phases. Nucleic acid was either cDNA or gDNA, and it came from T cells, B-cell-depleted T cells, or PBMCs.

Germline lookup yields CDR1 KGHDR and CDR2 SFDVKD. V lost 3 bases and J lost 11; bases outside the gene matches: 4. The CDR3 has 12 residues. The sequencing sample was made of peripheral blood. This chain uses TRBV24-1 with TRBJ1-1; TRBD1 matches 8 bases. The sequence was collected from a woman aged 60-70 years with acute or convalescent COVID-19. The chain's CDR3 is CATSDRTGRAFF. The CDR3 region has the DNA TGTGCCACCAGTGATCGGACAGGGAGGGCTTTCTTT.